This entry lists 13 T cell receptor beta chains sequenced from one sample in a study of blood T cell repertoires in COVID-19. Measured with immunoSEQ multiplex PCR; TCRdb has only the in-frame clones, and not every one. The table has about 320,000 clones, 85% seen once. Material: PBMCs or T cells enriched from blood (not recorded which). These receptor sequences come from a woman in her twenties or thirties who had been exposed to COVID-19.

The chain couples TRBV25-1 to TRBJ2-2, with TRBD2 matching over 13 bases. The CDR3 has 18 residues. The trim removed 4 bases at V and 4 bases at J, leaving 9 bases unmatched. The germline CDR1 and CDR2 sequences are MGHDK and SYGVNS. The CDR3: CASSVRLAGGGITGELFF. As DNA, the CDR3 is TGTGCCAGCAGTGTACGACTAGCGGGGGGCGGAATCACCGGGGAGCTGTTTTTT.

The V and J genes are TRBV29-1 and TRBJ2-7, with 8 bases that match TRBD1. J lost 2 bases, V lost 5 bases, and 5 bases had no gene match. CDR3 size: 13 residues. Germline CDR1 SQVTM, CDR2 ANQGSEA. CDR3 region: CSVLRTGTYEQYF. The DNA of the CDR3 is TGCAGCGTTCTTAGGACAGGGACCTACGAGCAGTACTTC.

The V and J genes are TRBV28 and TRBJ1-2, with TRBD1 identical over 7 bases. The CDR3 has 15 amino acids. CDR1 and CDR2 (germline): MDHEN, SYDVKM. With V trimmed by 2 bases and J by 6 bases, 9 bases remained unmatched. CDR3 region: CASSLRAATGHGYTF. CDR3 in DNA: TGTGCCAGCAGTTTACGAGCCGCGACAGGGCATGGCTACACCTTC.

CDR3 bases: TGTGCCAGCAGTCCGGGGACTACTTTTACAGATACGCAGTATTTT. Protein sequence: CASSPGTTFTDTQYF. The gene calls are TRBV3-1 (or the pseudogene TRBV3-2) and TRBJ2-3, with 7 nucleotides matching TRBD2. V was pared by 6 bases and J by 3 bases, with 9 bases of the junction left unmatched. The CDR3 runs to 15 residues. Germline CDR1 and CDR2: LGHDT and YNNKEL (reference sequence).

The chain is built from TRBV19 and TRBJ1-2, with TRBD1 identical over 11 bases. The CDR3 runs to 15 residues. Per germline, CDR1 LNHDA and CDR2 SQIVND (reference sequence). V lost 3 bases and J lost 8; bases outside the gene matches: 8. This chain's CDR3 is CASSIPGQGARGYTF. CDR3 nucleotide sequence: TGTGCCAGTAGTATTCCCGGACAGGGGGCGAGGGGCTACACCTTC.

This rearrangement joins TRBV2 to TRBJ2-1; D is possibly TRBD1 (5 bases). This CDR3 contains 13 residues. Germline CDR1 reads SNHLY; CDR2 reads FYNNEI. Between the trimmed V and J ends, which lost 1 base and 8 bases, there was a span of 9 bases. The DNA of the CDR3 is TGTGCCAGCAGTGAAGGTAGGGGTTATGAGCAGTTCTTC. Protein sequence: CASSEGRGYEQFF.

This sequence joins TRBV18 and TRBJ1-1, with 8 bases fitting TRBD1. Germline CDR1 and CDR2: KGHSH and LQKENI. The CDR3 consists of 13 residues. Trimming removed 6 bases from V and 4 bases from J; junction bases left unmatched: 4. CDR3 amino acids: CASSGTGSTEAFF. DNA for the CDR3: TGTGCCAGCTCCGGGACAGGATCCACTGAAGCTTTCTTT.

This clone was seen a single time. The chain uses TRBV3-1 (or the pseudogene TRBV3-2) and TRBJ1-3; no definite D call. V was trimmed by 0 bases and J by 1 base, leaving 13 bases between them. Germline assignment: CDR1 LGHDT and CDR2 YNNKEL (reference sequence). CDR3 length: 17 amino acids. The CDR3 sequence: CASSQDLGGGSGNTIYF. The CDR3 region has the DNA TGTGCCAGCAGCCAAGATCTGGGAGGAGGTTCTGGAAACACCATATATTTT.

This chain links TRBV30 with TRBJ1-6; D uncertain. CDR1 and CDR2 (germline): GTSNPN, SVGIG (reference sequence). V was clipped by 1 base and J by 9 bases, with 16 bases between them. The CDR3 covers 15 residues. CDR3 sequence reads: CAWSAREGAVSPLHF. The CDR3 DNA follows: TGTGCCTGGAGTGCTAGAGAGGGAGCGGTTTCACCCCTCCACTTT.

In this sample, this clone turned up once. The chain carries TRBV2 and TRBJ2-7, with a weak D call TRBD2 (5 bases). The germline V gene has CDR1 SNHLY and CDR2 FYNNEI. There are 11 residues in the CDR3. With 9 bases removed from V and 4 bases from J, the gap between germline ends came to 10 bases. The CDR3 spells CASGLSYEQYF. Here the CDR3 DNA reads TGTGCCAGTGGACTTTCGTACGAGCAGTACTTC.

V and J are TRBV9 and TRBJ2-1; 12 bases are shared with TRBD1. Germline CDR1 SGDLS, CDR2 YYNGEE. V was clipped by 1 base and J by 10 bases; unmatched bases: 3. This CDR3 contains 14 residues. The CDR3 DNA is TGTGCCAGCAGCGTATGGGACAGGGGGCACGAGCAGTTCTTC. It is translated as CASSVWDRGHEQFF.

The CDR3 region is CASGLAGGSYEQYF. The CDR3 coding sequence is TGTGCCAGCGGACTAGCGGGAGGTAGCTACGAGCAGTACTTC. V and J are TRBV14 and TRBJ2-7, with TRBD2 identical over 14 bases. Germline V gene lookup returns CDR1 SGHDN and CDR2 FVKESK. The CDR3 has 14 amino acids. V was clipped by 8 bases and J by 3 bases; unmatched bases: 3.

CDR3: CASSWASEGNEQFF. DNA for the CDR3: TGCGCCAGCAGCTGGGCTAGCGAGGGCAATGAGCAGTTCTTC. This chain uses TRBV5-1 with TRBJ2-1, with D tentatively TRBD2 (6 bases). Germline V gene sequence: CDR1 SGHRS, CDR2 YFSETQ. Trimming took 3 bases from V and 6 from J, leaving 13 bases between them. The CDR3 loop spans 14 amino acids.